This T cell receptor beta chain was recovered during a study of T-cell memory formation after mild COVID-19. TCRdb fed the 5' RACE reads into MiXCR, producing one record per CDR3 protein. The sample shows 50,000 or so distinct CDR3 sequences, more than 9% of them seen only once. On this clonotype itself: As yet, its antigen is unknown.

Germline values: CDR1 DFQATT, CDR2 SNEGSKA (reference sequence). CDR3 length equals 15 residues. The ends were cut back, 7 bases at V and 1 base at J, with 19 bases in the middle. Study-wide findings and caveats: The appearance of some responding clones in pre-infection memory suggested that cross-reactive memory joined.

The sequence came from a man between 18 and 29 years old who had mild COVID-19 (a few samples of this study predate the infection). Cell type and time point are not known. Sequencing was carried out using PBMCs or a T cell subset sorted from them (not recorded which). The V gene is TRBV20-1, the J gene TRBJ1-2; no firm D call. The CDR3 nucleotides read TGCAGTGACCCCTGGGGAAGCGGGTTTAACTATGGCTACACCTTC. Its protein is CSDPWGSGFNYGYTF.